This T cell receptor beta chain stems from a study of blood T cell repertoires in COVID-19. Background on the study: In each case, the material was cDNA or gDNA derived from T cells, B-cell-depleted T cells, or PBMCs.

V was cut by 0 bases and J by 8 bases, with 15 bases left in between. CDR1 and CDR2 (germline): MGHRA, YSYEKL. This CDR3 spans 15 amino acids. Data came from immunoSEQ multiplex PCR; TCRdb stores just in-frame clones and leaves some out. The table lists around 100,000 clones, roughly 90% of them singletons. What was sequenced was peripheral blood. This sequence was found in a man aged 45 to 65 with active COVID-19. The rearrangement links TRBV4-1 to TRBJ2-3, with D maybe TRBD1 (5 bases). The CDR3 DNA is TGCGCCAGCAGCCAAGAACAGGTCGCGGTGGGTACGCAGTATTTT. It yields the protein CASSQEQVAVGTQYF.